This passage covers 27 T cell receptor beta chains from one sample sequenced in a study of blood T cell repertoires in COVID-19. Here immunoSEQ multiplex PCR was the method, and the copy in TCRdb shows in-frame clones only, minus some. The data show about 220,000 clones, roughly 84% seen once. Source material: peripheral blood. The source of these receptors is a man aged 40-55 years with active or convalescent COVID-19.

This sequence joins TRBV7-9 and TRBJ1-2; TRBD1 matches 8 bases. There are 15 residues in the CDR3. The V and J ends lost 3 bases and 1 base, in that order; junction bases with no gene match: 4. Germline V gives CDR1 SEHNR, CDR2 FQNEAQ (reference sequence). The CDR3 region has the DNA TGTGCCAGCAGCTTGGCAGGGGGCGGTAACTATGGCTACACCTTC. Translation: CASSLAGGGNYGYTF.

The chain joins TRBV29-1 to TRBJ2-1; 11 bases map to TRBD1. CDR3 length equals 16 residues. V lost 3 bases, J lost 7 bases, and 11 bases stayed unmatched. CDR1 is SQVTM and CDR2 is ANQGSEA in the germline V gene. The DNA of the CDR3 is TGCAGCGTTGAGCGACTAGGACAGGGGGCCGGGAATGAGCAGTTCTTC. Its protein is CSVERLGQGAGNEQFF.

This chain links TRBV19 with TRBJ1-1, with a possible D match to TRBD1 (5 bases). The CDR3 covers 13 residues. Germline V gives CDR1 LNHDA, CDR2 SQIVND (reference sequence). Trimming left V 9 bases short and J 1 base short, with 12 bases between. CDR3 sequence (DNA): TGTGCCAGCCGGTGGAGGGGGAACACTGAAGCTTTCTTT. It translates to CASRWRGNTEAFF.

This clone was picked up one time. The CDR3 loop reads CASGRGTGGETGELFF. CDR3 bases: TGTGCTAGTGGTCGAGGGACAGGGGGCGAGACCGGGGAGCTGTTTTTT. The chain recombines TRBV12-5 with TRBJ2-2, with TRBD1 identical over 12 bases. The CDR3 sequence is 16 residues long. With 5 bases clipped from V and 5 bases from J, the junction kept 6 bases outside the gene matches. In germline, CDR1 is LGHNT, CDR2 FRNRAP.

CDR3 sequence (DNA): TGCAGCGTTTCAATATCCGAATGGGGCTTGGGCAACAATGAGCAGTTCTTC. Its translation: CSVSISEWGLGNNEQFF. The V gene is TRBV29-1, the J gene TRBJ2-1, with D possibly being TRBD1 (5 bases). This CDR3 contains 17 residues. V gave up 5 bases and J gave up 5 bases, with 25 bases separating them. Germline V gives CDR1 SQVTM, CDR2 ANQGSEA.

V usage is TRBV14 and J usage is TRBJ2-1; D not resolved. V shed 4 bases and J shed 0 bases, with 10 bases lying between them. In germline, CDR1 is SGHDN, CDR2 FVKESK. The CDR3 extends over 15 amino acids. The CDR3 DNA follows: TGTGCCAGCAGCCCGAGGTGGAGCTCCTACAATGAGCAGTTCTTC. This gives the protein CASSPRWSSYNEQFF. The complete variable domain, with remaining parts taken from reference TRBV14 and TRBJ2-1, reads EAGVTQFPSHSVIEKGQTVTLRCDPISGHDNLYWYRRVMGKEIKFLLHFVKESKQDESGMPNNRFLAERTGGTYSTLKVQPAELEDSGVYFCASSPRWSSYNEQFFGPGTRLTVL.

This clone has at least ten counts. The CDR3 is CASSKEVQETQYF. CDR3 sequence (DNA): TGCGCCAGCAGCAAGGAGGTTCAAGAGACCCAGTACTTC. The chain carries TRBV5-1 and TRBJ2-5; D possibly corresponds to TRBD2 (5 bases). Per germline, CDR1 SGHRS and CDR2 YFSETQ. V lost 4 bases and J 2 bases, leaving 9 bases between the germline ends. The CDR3 is made up of 13 amino acids.

The rearrangement uses TRBV3-1 (or the pseudogene TRBV3-2) and TRBJ1-3, with 8 bases aligning to TRBD1. The germline V gene encodes CDR1 LGHDT and CDR2 YNNKEL (reference sequence). V gave up 5 bases and J gave up 7 bases; unmatched junction bases: 7. CDR3 size: 14 residues. The CDR3 DNA reads as TGTGCCAGCAGCAGCCAACAGGGGGTTAACACCATATATTTT. Protein sequence: CASSSQQGVNTIYF.

The gene calls are TRBV29-1 and TRBJ1-1, with 8 bases matching TRBD1. This CDR3 is built from 14 residues. Germline CDR1 SQVTM, CDR2 ANQGSEA. Trimming took 4 bases from V and 2 from J; bases not matched to a gene: 6. The CDR3: CSVATGGANTEAFF. CDR3 in DNA: TGCAGCGTTGCTACAGGGGGAGCTAACACTGAAGCTTTCTTT.

CDR3 in amino acids: CASSPMTGGDTEAFF. The DNA for the CDR3 is TGTGCCAGCTCACCAATGACAGGGGGGGACACTGAAGCTTTCTTT. The chain carries TRBV18 and TRBJ1-1; 9 nucleotides line up with TRBD1. Germline trimming cut 2 bases from V and 3 bases from J; bases unmatched to any gene: 4. Looked up from germline, CDR1 is KGHSH and CDR2 is LQKENI. The CDR3 has 15 residues.

This sequence joins TRBV7-2 and TRBJ1-4, with 7 bases fitting TRBD1. The trim removed 5 bases at V and 4 bases at J, leaving 13 bases unmatched. From germline, CDR1 is SGHTA and CDR2 FQGNSA. The CDR3 is 17 amino acids. CDR3 bases: TGTGCCAGCAGCGCAATTGGGCCGGGACAGATTAATGAAAAACTGTTTTTT. Translating gives CASSAIGPGQINEKLFF.

The chain is built from TRBV29-1 and TRBJ1-3, with TRBD1 as a possible D gene (5 bases). Trimming took 2 bases from V and 0 from J, leaving 11 bases between them. Germline loops: CDR1 SQVTM, CDR2 ANQGSEA. The CDR3 consists of 15 residues. CDR3 in DNA: TGCAGCGTTGAAACAGGATATATCTCTGGAAACACCATATATTTT. It yields the protein CSVETGYISGNTIYF.

The CDR3 DNA sequence: TGTGCCAGCTACCCCACTCATCCTTCCTACGAGCAGTACTTC. This codes for CASYPTHPSYEQYF. The chain recombines TRBV28 with TRBJ2-7, with D unresolved. The CDR3 totals 14 residues. CDR1 is MDHEN and CDR2 is SYDVKM in the germline V gene. With 8 bases removed from V and 1 base from J, the gap between germline ends came to 15 bases. The full variable domain, in which reference TRBV28 and TRBJ2-7 provide the parts outside the CDR3, is DVKVTQSSRYLVKRTGEKVFLECVQDMDHENMFWYRQDPGLGLRLIYFSYDVKMKEKGDIPEGYSVSREKKERFSLILESASTNQTSMYLCASYPTHPSYEQYFGPGTRLTVT.

The chain couples TRBV11-3 to TRBJ2-2; TRBD2 agrees at 9 bases. The CDR3 has 15 residues. J was trimmed by 6 bases and V by 7 bases; bases with no gene match: 9. The germline V gene encodes CDR1 SGHNT and CDR2 YENEEA. The CDR3 sequence: CASTESGGTAGELFF. The DNA for the CDR3 is TGTGCCAGCACCGAAAGCGGGGGGACCGCCGGGGAGCTGTTTTTT. The whole variable domain, filled in from reference TRBV11-3 and TRBJ2-2, reads EAGVVQSPRYKIIEKKQPVAFWCNPISGHNTLYWYLQNLGQGPELLIRYENEEAVDDSQLPKDRFSAERLKGVDSTLKIQPAELGDSAVYLCASTESGGTAGELFFGEGSRLTVL.

This rearrangement joins TRBV6-1 to TRBJ2-7; TRBD2 aligns across 8 bases. Unmatched junction bases numbered 8, after V lost 3 bases and J lost 4 bases. Germline loops: CDR1 MNHNS, CDR2 SASEGT. The CDR3 contains 15 residues. The CDR3 spells CASSEGSGISYEQYF. The CDR3 DNA sequence: TGTGCCAGCAGTGAGGGTAGCGGGATTAGTTACGAGCAGTACTTC.

The V call is TRBV11-2, the J call TRBJ2-7, with D unresolved. Germline V gene sequence: CDR1 SGHAT, CDR2 FQNNGV. The V gene lost 2 bases and the J gene lost 4 bases, with 3 bases spanning the gap. CDR3 length equals 11 residues. The CDR3 DNA reads TGTGCCAGCAGCTTATTATACGAGCAGTACTTC. Translated, it gives CASSLLYEQYF.

The chain uses TRBV3-1 (or the pseudogene TRBV3-2) and TRBJ2-1; tentative D call: TRBD1 (6 bases). Trimming took 5 bases from V and 5 from J, leaving 10 bases between them. Germline V gives CDR1 LGHDT, CDR2 YNNKEL (reference sequence). This CDR3 contains 13 residues. The chain's CDR3 is CASSFGQNNEQFF. The CDR3 nucleotides are TGTGCCAGCAGCTTCGGACAGAACAATGAGCAGTTCTTC.

This clone has just a few counts. The chain uses TRBV19 and TRBJ1-1, with 8 positions matching TRBD1. This CDR3 has 14 residues. The germline CDR1 and CDR2 sequences are LNHDA and SQIVND (reference sequence). Losses at the gene ends were 3 bases for V and 5 bases for J; bases not matched to a gene: 5. CDR3 loop: CASSMQGAFTEAFF. As DNA, the CDR3 is TGTGCCAGTAGTATGCAGGGGGCTTTTACTGAAGCTTTCTTT. The full variable domain, in which reference TRBV19 and TRBJ1-1 provide the parts outside the CDR3, is DGGITQSPKYLFRKEGQNVTLSCEQNLNHDAMYWYRQDPGQGLRLIYYSQIVNDFQKGDIAEGYSVSREKKESFPLTVTSAQKNPTAFYLCASSMQGAFTEAFFGQGTRLTVV.

In this sample, this clone turned up once. The chain employs TRBV27 and TRBJ2-7; TRBD1 agrees at 7 bases. Germline values: CDR1 MNHEY, CDR2 SMNVEV (reference sequence). V shed 3 bases and J 5 bases; nucleotides not matched to a gene: 7. This CDR3 is built from 14 residues. CDR3 DNA sequence: TGTGCCAGCAGTTTCCAGACAGGGCCCCACGAGCAGTACTTC. It translates to CASSFQTGPHEQYF.

The chain links TRBV19 to TRBJ2-7, with 7 nucleotides matching TRBD1. The CDR3 sequence is 14 residues long. The germline V gene encodes CDR1 LNHDA and CDR2 SQIVND (reference sequence). V lost 6 bases to trimming and J lost 8 bases; unmatched junction nucleotides: 13. The CDR3 DNA sequence: TGTGCCAGTAGCCAGTCGGGGACAGTAACTAAGCAGTACTTC. As protein: CASSQSGTVTKQYF.

Turning to this clone: Its ends do not fully match the called genes, so a read error is possible. This chain links TRBV30 with TRBJ1-4; TRBD1 agrees at 9 bases. Germline CDR1 GTSNPN, CDR2 SVGIG (reference sequence). This CDR3 is built from 13 residues. The CDR3 region has the DNA TGTGCCTGGAGGGACAGGGGTGGTGAAAAACCGTTTTTT. This gives the protein CAWRDRGGEKPFF.

This clone was observed a handful of times. The CDR3 DNA reads as TGCAGCGCCTGGGGACAGGGGGCCTCCAATGAGCAGTTCTTC. It codes for CSAWGQGASNEQFF. J is TRBJ2-1 and V is TRBV29-1; TRBD1 aligns across 12 bases. The CDR3 length is 14 residues. The V and J ends lost 7 bases and 6 bases, in that order; junction bases with no gene match: 7. CDR1 and CDR2 (germline): SQVTM, ANQGSEA.

This rearrangement joins TRBV30 to TRBJ1-2, with 9 bases fitting TRBD1. The CDR3 covers 13 residues. Germline lookup yields CDR1 GTSNPN and CDR2 SVGIG (reference sequence). J was trimmed by 4 bases and V by 5 bases; bases with no gene match: 5. The CDR3 DNA reads as TGTGCCTGGGAGACAGGGGGAGGCTATGGCTACACCTTC. Translated: CAWETGGGYGYTF.

The chain uses TRBV28 and TRBJ1-5; 7 bases align to TRBD1. V lost 5 bases to trimming and J lost 5 bases; unmatched junction nucleotides: 6. Germline values: CDR1 MDHEN, CDR2 SYDVKM. The CDR3 spans 14 residues. As DNA, the CDR3 is TGTGCCAGCAGTGCCGACAGGGATCATCAGCCCCAGCATTTT. Its translation is CASSADRDHQPQHF.

This chain connects TRBV2 to TRBJ2-7, with 9 bases aligning to TRBD2. Germline CDR1 and CDR2: SNHLY and FYNNEI. With 7 bases clipped from V and 6 bases from J, the junction kept 1 base outside the gene matches. The CDR3 consists of 11 residues. CDR3 coding DNA: TGTGCCAGCATAGCGGGAGCCGAGCAGTACTTC. Amino acid sequence: CASIAGAEQYF.

This clone appeared a single time. V is TRBV3-1 (or the pseudogene TRBV3-2) and J is TRBJ2-1; TRBD2 matches 15 bases. This CDR3 has 15 amino acids. Trimming at V came to 5 bases and at J to 7 bases, leaving 3 bases not matched to a gene. Germline V gene sequence: CDR1 LGHDT, CDR2 YNNKEL (reference sequence). The CDR3 loop reads CASSKGLAGGNEQFF. CDR3 coding DNA: TGTGCCAGCAGCAAGGGACTAGCGGGGGGTAATGAGCAGTTCTTC.

The CDR3 sequence: CASSIGAFGGYTF. The DNA for the CDR3 is TGTGCCAGTAGTATTGGAGCGTTCGGCGGCTACACCTTC. The J gene is TRBJ1-2, the V gene TRBV19; D gene uncertain. The CDR3 consists of 13 residues. From germline, CDR1 is LNHDA and CDR2 SQIVND (reference sequence). Trimming cost V 3 bases and J 8 bases, with 13 bases left between them.